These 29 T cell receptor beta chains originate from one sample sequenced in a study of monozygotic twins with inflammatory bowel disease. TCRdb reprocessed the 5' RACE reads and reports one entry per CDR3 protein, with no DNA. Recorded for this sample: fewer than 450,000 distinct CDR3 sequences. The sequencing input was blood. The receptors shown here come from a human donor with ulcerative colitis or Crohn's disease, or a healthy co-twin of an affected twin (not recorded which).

The CDR3 reads CASSFPQSGTRNNEQFF. This chain uses TRBV28 with TRBJ2-1; lacking DNA, the TRBD2 call made by TCRdb goes unchecked. This CDR3 comprises 17 residues. Germline CDR1 reads MDHEN; CDR2 reads SYDVKM.

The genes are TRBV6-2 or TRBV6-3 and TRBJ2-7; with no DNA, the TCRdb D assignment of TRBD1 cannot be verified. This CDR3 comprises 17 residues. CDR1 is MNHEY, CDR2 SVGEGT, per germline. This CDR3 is CASSLPGGTGIPYEQYF.

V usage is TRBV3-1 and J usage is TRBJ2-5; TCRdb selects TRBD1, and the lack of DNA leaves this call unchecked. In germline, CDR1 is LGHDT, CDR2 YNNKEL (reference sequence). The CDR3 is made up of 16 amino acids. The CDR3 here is CASSPGRGRNQETQYF.

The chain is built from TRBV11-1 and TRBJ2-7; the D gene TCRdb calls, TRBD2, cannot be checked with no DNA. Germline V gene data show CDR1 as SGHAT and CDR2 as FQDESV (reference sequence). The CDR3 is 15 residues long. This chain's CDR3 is CASSPTSGGSYEQYF. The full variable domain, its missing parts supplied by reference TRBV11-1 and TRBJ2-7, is EAEVAQSPRYKITEKSQAVAFWCDPISGHATLYWYRQILGQGPELLVQFQDESVVDDSQLPKDRFSAERLKGVDSTLKIQPAELGDSAMYLCASSPTSGGSYEQYFGPGTRLTVT.

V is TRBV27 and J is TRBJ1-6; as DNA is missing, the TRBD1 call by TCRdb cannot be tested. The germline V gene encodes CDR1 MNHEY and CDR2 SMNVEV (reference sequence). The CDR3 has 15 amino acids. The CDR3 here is CASTGSGSGGGSLHF.

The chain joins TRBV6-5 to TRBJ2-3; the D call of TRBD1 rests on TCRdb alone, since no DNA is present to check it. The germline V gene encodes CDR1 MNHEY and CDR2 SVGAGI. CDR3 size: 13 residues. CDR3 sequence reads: CASSYPDLYTQYF.

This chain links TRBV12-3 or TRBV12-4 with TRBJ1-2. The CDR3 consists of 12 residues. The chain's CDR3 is CAIHRAPYGYTF.

CDR3 sequence: CASSPAGGLHNEQFF. The V gene is TRBV5-1, the J gene TRBJ2-1; TCRdb selects TRBD2, and the lack of DNA leaves this call unchecked. The V gene's germline CDR1 is SGHRS and CDR2 YFSETQ. The CDR3 sequence is 15 residues long.

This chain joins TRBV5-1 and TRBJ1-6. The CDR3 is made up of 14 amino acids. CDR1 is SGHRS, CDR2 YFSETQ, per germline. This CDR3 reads CASSLARINSPLHF.

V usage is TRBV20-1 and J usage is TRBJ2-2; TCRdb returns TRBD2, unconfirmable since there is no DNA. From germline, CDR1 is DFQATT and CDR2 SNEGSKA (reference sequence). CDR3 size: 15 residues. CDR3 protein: CSARGLADLTGELFF.

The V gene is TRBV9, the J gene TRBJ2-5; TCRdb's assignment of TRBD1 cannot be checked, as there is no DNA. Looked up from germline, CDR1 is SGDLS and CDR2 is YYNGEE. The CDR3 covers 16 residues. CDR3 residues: CASSVAGTGIQETQYF.

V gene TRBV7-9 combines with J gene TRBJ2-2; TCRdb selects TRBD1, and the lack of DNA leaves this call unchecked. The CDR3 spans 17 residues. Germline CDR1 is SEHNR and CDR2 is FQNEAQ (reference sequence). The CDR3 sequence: CASSFSYRSGNTGELFF. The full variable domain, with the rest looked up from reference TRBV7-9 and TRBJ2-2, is DTGVSQNPRHKITKRGQNVTFRCDPISEHNRLYWYRQTLGQGPEFLTYFQNEAQLEKSRLLSDRFSAERPKGSFSTLEIQRTEQGDSAMYLCASSFSYRSGNTGELFFGEGSRLTVL.

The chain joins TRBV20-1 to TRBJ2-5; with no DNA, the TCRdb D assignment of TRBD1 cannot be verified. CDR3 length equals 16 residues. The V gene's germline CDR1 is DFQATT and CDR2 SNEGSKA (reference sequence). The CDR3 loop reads CSALDRERLSRETQYF.

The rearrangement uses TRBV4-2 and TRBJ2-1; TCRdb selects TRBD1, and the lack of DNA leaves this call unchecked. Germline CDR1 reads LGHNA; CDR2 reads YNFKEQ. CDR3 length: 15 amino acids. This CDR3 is CASSQAGTGDNEQFF.

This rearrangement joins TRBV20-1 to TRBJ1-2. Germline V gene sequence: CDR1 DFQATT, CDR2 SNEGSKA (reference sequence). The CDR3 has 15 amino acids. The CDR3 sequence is CSARDIHMSYYGYTF.

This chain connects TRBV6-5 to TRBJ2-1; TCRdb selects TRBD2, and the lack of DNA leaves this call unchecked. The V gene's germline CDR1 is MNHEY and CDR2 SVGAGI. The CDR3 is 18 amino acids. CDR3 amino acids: CASSYPGGRGGLSNEQFF.

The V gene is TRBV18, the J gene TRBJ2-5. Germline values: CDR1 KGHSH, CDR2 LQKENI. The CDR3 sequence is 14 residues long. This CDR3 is CASSRGKLEETQYF.

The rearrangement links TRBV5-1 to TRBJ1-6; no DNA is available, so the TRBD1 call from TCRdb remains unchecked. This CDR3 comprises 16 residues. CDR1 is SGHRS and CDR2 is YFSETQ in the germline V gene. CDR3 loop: CASSLRTGEAGSPLHF.

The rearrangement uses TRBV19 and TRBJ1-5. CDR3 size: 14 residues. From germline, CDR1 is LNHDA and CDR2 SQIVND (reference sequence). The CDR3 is CASSIGWSNQPQHF.

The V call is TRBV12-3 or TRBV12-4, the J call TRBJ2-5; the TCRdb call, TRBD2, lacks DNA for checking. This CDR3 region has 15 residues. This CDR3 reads CASSFRGPLLETQYF.

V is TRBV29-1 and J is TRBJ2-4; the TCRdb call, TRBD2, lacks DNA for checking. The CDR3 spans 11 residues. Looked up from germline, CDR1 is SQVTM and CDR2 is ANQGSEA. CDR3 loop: CSVGWEGIQYF.

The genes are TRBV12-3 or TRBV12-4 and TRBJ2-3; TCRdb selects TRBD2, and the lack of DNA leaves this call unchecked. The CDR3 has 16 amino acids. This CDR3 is CASSPTSVIVTDTQYF.

CDR3 in amino acids: CASSRKTNTNFSPQDYTF. The V call is TRBV4-1, the J call TRBJ1-2. Looked up from germline, CDR1 is MGHRA and CDR2 is YSYEKL. This CDR3 spans 18 amino acids.

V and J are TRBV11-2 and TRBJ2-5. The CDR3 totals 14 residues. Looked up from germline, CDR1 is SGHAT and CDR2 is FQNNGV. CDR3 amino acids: CASSLDRVVETQYF.

The CDR3 spells CASSYATGTYEQYF. The chain employs TRBV6-2 or TRBV6-3 and TRBJ2-7. Germline V gene lookup returns CDR1 MNHEY and CDR2 SVGEGT. The CDR3 runs to 14 residues.

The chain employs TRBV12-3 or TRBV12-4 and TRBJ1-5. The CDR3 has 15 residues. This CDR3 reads CASRMRGSGNQPQHF.

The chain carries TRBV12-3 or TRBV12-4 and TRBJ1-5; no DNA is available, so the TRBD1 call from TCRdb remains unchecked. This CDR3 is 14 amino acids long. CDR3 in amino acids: CASSLDRADQPQHF.

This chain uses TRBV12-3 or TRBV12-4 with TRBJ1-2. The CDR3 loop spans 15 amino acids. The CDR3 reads CASSYTIYSNYGYTF.

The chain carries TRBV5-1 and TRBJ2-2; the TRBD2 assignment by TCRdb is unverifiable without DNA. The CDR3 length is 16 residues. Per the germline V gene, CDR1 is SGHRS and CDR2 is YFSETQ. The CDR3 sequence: CASSSTSGVNTGELFF.